The clone carrying this T cell receptor (beta chain) has only a few counts. As yet, its antigen is unknown. These data originate in a study of T cells after yellow fever vaccination. Study-level findings and limits: Researchers noted that a small share of clonotypes showed up in both CD4 and CD8 compartments. High-abundance clonotypes from the bulk population could contaminate FACS-sorted repertoires.

Universal primer sites and UMIs were introduced during 5'RACE template-switching synthesis of TCR cDNA. TCRdb itself ran the 5' RACE reads through MiXCR, one entry per CDR3 protein. The sample holds about 350,000 distinct CDR3 sequences; around a tenth are singletons and the top ten take 18%. The V gene lost 2 bases and the J gene lost 9 bases, with 14 bases spanning the gap. This CDR3 comprises 13 residues. Per germline, CDR1 SGHTA and CDR2 FQGNSA. This TCR was sampled from a man younger than 35 who received the YFV17D yellow fever vaccine. Here the sequenced sample was PBMCs, taken on the day of the first yellow fever vaccination. This chain uses TRBV7-2 with TRBJ2-7; D may match TRBD1 or TRBD2 (5 bases each). The CDR3 region has the DNA TGTGCCAGCAGCTTAATAGGGACCCCGGGGCAGTACTTC. Translation gives CASSLIGTPGQYF.